The TCR beta chain under discussion was sequenced for a study of cytomegalovirus exposure and HLA in healthy donors. On this clone itself: Its antigen is as yet unknown.

Germline CDR1 reads SGHAT; CDR2 reads FQNNGV. Germline trimming cut 5 bases from V and 4 bases from J; bases unmatched to any gene: 17. There are 18 residues in the CDR3. PCR employed 60 Vbeta and 13 Jbeta primers. In the authors' workflow: An analysis that came later counted roughly 80 million unique TCR beta chains, approximately 10 million shared. Assay used: immunoSEQ multiplex PCR; TCRdb lists only in-frame clones, some missing. From that table come the V and J calls and clone size; the DNA was used to work out D and trimming. In the table there are some 140,000 clones, about three quarters of which are singletons. Whole-study findings and limits: The HLA-A and HLA-B alleles of most subjects were reportedly predicted accurately from TCR beta sequences. TRBV6-2, TRBV6-3 and some other V segments were unresolvable in 87-base-pair reads.

Material for sequencing was PBMCs. The TCR originated in a woman aged 40 to 50 in good health and CMV-seronegative. The rearrangement joins TRBV11-2 to TRBJ1-1; 9 nucleotides match TRBD1. Here the CDR3 reads CASSQIIRDRDSATEAFF. The DNA for the CDR3 is TGTGCCAGCAGCCAAATTATCCGGGACAGGGATTCGGCCACTGAAGCTTTCTTT.